Shown below are 32 T cell receptor beta chains from a single sample sequenced in a study of T cell responses to AZD1222 COVID-19 vaccine. TCRdb's table, derived via immunoSEQ multiplex PCR, lists solely in-frame clones and lacks some. Of 200,000 or so clones detected, over 80% appear once; the ten largest clones hold 2.5% to 3%. The specimen was peripheral blood, collected on day 0 of MenACWY control vaccination. The receptor source for this set is an adult in good health.

The chain has TRBV6-6 and TRBJ1-5; 9 bases are a match to TRBD1. CDR3 length: 13 residues. The J segment lost 7 bases and the V segment lost 5 bases, leaving 3 bases of the junction unmatched. Germline V gene data show CDR1 as MNHNY and CDR2 as SVGAGI (reference sequence). CDR3 in DNA: TGTGCCAGCAGTCGGGACAGGGAACAGCCCCAGCATTTT. It encodes CASSRDREQPQHF.

This clone was picked up one time. The CDR3 loop is CASSLGTANYGYTF. Written as DNA, the CDR3 is TGTGCCAGCAGCTTAGGGACGGCAAACTATGGCTACACCTTC. The chain combines TRBV11-1 with TRBJ1-2; no reliable D call. The germline V gene has CDR1 SGHAT and CDR2 FQDESV (reference sequence). V dropped 1 base and J dropped 2 bases, with 8 bases sitting between them. This CDR3 spans 14 amino acids.

V is TRBV3-1 (or the pseudogene TRBV3-2) and J is TRBJ1-4; D gene unclear. CDR1 is LGHDT, CDR2 YNNKEL, per germline (reference sequence). V lost 4 bases and J lost 10, with 7 bases in between. This CDR3 spans 11 amino acids. CDR3 sequence reads: CASSPHGKLFF. CDR3 DNA sequence: TGTGCCAGCAGCCCCCACGGAAAACTGTTTTTT.

The rearrangement links TRBV30 to TRBJ2-7, with 12 bases that match TRBD1. V dropped 2 bases and J dropped 4; count of bases not matched to a gene: 3. Germline-derived CDR1 and CDR2 are GTSNPN and SVGIG (reference sequence). There are 14 residues in the CDR3. DNA for the CDR3: TGTGCCTGGAGTCCGGGACAGGGGGCTTACGAGCAGTACTTC. Its protein product is CAWSPGQGAYEQYF.

This rearrangement joins TRBV7-9 to TRBJ1-6; tentative D call: TRBD1 (5 bases). Looked up from germline, CDR1 is SEHNR and CDR2 is FQNEAQ (reference sequence). CDR3 size: 14 residues. V lost 6 bases to trimming and J lost 7 bases, with 13 bases between them. CDR3 coding DNA: TGTGCCAGCAGGCAGGGAGAGTGGAATTCACCCCTCCACTTT. It translates to CASRQGEWNSPLHF.

The rearrangement joins TRBV30 to TRBJ2-7; 9 bases line up with TRBD1. CDR1 and CDR2 (germline): GTSNPN, SVGIG (reference sequence). The length of the CDR3 is 14 residues. Losses at the gene ends were 4 bases for V and 4 bases for J; bases not matched to a gene: 8. The CDR3 coding sequence is TGTGCCTGGACGAGAGTACAGGGGGCTTACGAGCAGTACTTC. Translating gives CAWTRVQGAYEQYF.

CDR3 DNA sequence: TGTGCCAGCAGCCCAGGACAGGGAGAGCAGTACTTC. Its translation is CASSPGQGEQYF. The rearrangement uses TRBV7-3 and TRBJ2-7; TRBD1 matches at 8 bases. The ends lost 5 bases at V and 7 bases at J; junction bases unmatched: 4. The CDR3 has 12 residues. Germline loops: CDR1 SGHTA, CDR2 FQGTGA.

In this sample, this clone turned up once. V usage is TRBV9 and J usage is TRBJ1-2; D remains unclear. Between the trimmed V and J ends, which lost 1 base and 1 base, there was a span of 14 bases. Germline CDR1 reads SGDLS; CDR2 reads YYNGEE. This CDR3 is built from 16 residues. The CDR3 DNA sequence: TGTGCCAGCAGCGTACTCACGGATCGAATTAACTATGGCTACACCTTC. It yields the protein CASSVLTDRINYGYTF.

As concerns this clone: Other DNA sequences of this sample code for an identical CDR3. The rearrangement links TRBV2 to TRBJ1-5; TRBD1 aligns across 7 bases. J was trimmed by 4 bases and V by 6 bases; bases with no gene match: 3. The CDR3 length is 13 residues. CDR1 SNHLY and CDR2 FYNNEI come from the germline V gene. The CDR3 DNA sequence: TGTGCCAGCAGATTACAGGGGAATCAGCCCCAGCATTTT. Its translation is CASRLQGNQPQHF. Looking up the rest from reference TRBV2 and TRBJ1-5 gives the full variable domain: EPEVTQTPSHQVTQMGQEVILRCVPISNHLYFYWYRQILGQKVEFLVSFYNNEISEKSEIFDDQFSVERPDGSNFTLKIRSTKLEDSAMYFCASRLQGNQPQHFGDGTRLSIL.

The chain carries TRBV9 and TRBJ1-2; D gene unclear. Germline CDR1 SGDLS, CDR2 YYNGEE. The CDR3 spans 12 residues. The V end was cut by 7 bases, the J end by 8 bases, with 15 bases between. CDR3 bases: TGTGCCAGCGGCATGACATCGGGGGGCTACACCTTC. Translating it yields CASGMTSGGYTF.

V gene TRBV27 combines with J gene TRBJ2-3, with TRBD1 as a possible D gene (6 bases). V shed 5 bases and J shed 4 bases, with 10 bases lying between them. CDR3 size: 13 residues. Looked up from germline, CDR1 is MNHEY and CDR2 is SMNVEV (reference sequence). The CDR3 DNA reads as TGTGCCAGCAGTATACGACAGGCAGATACGCAGTATTTT. Amino acids: CASSIRQADTQYF.

This clone was picked up a small number of times. V is TRBV5-5 and J is TRBJ1-2; TRBD1 matches at 8 bases. Germline CDR1 is SGHKS and CDR2 is YYEKEE (reference sequence). V gave up 0 bases and J gave up 7 bases; unmatched junction bases: 8. This CDR3 spans 15 amino acids. CDR3: CASSLAPSGGSGYTF. The CDR3, as DNA: TGTGCCAGCAGCTTGGCCCCATCAGGGGGCTCTGGCTACACCTTC.

The chain uses TRBV5-6 and TRBJ1-4; 9 nucleotides agree with TRBD1. J lost 5 bases, V lost 3 bases, and 5 bases had no gene match. The CDR3 sequence is 15 residues long. Germline values: CDR1 SGHDT, CDR2 YYEEEE. CDR3 sequence (DNA): TGTGCCAGCAGCTCAGGGGACAGGGCCAATGAAAAACTGTTTTTT. Translated: CASSSGDRANEKLFF.

The chain employs TRBV5-6 and TRBJ1-5; no firm D call. V was shortened by 4 bases and J by 1 base, with 18 bases between the two germline ends. Germline CDR1 and CDR2: SGHDT and YYEEEE. The CDR3 has 17 residues. The CDR3 spells CASSAAIGRTSNQPQHF. In DNA form, the CDR3 reads TGTGCCAGCAGCGCGGCCATTGGGCGGACGAGCAATCAGCCCCAGCATTTT. Full variable domain (remainder filled in from reference TRBV5-6 and TRBJ1-5): DAGVTQSPTHLIKTRGQQVTLRCSPKSGHDTVSWYQQALGQGPQFIFQYYEEEERQRGNFPDRFSGHQFPNYSSELNVNALLLGDSALYLCASSAAIGRTSNQPQHFGDGTRLSIL.

CDR3 DNA sequence: TGTGCCAGCGGGGACAGGTCCTCCTACGAGCAGTACTTC. As protein: CASGDRSSYEQYF. The chain recombines TRBV2 with TRBJ2-7; 8 nucleotides match TRBD1. Germline CDR1 and CDR2: SNHLY and FYNNEI. This CDR3 region has 13 residues. The junction had 3 bases not matched to a gene; V was cut back by 8 bases and J by 0 bases.

In its sample, this clone was seen a few times. The chain combines TRBV10-2 with TRBJ1-6, with 9 bases matching TRBD1. V trimming: 4 bases; J trimming: 7 bases; junction bases outside the gene matches: 2. In germline, CDR1 is WSHSY, CDR2 SAAADI. The CDR3 consists of 14 residues. The CDR3: CASSGTGDNSPLHF. The CDR3, as DNA: TGCGCCAGCAGTGGGACAGGGGACAATTCACCCCTCCACTTT.

The rearrangement joins TRBV5-3 to TRBJ1-3; D is ambiguous. TRBV5-3 is marked as an open reading frame, function uncertain. The CDR3 sequence is 17 residues long. Trimming took 3 bases from V and 0 from J, leaving 16 bases between them. The DNA for the CDR3 is TGTGCCAGAAGCTGGGGAGATGCCACCTACTCTGGAAACACCATATATTTT. This gives the protein CARSWGDATYSGNTIYF.

CDR3 in DNA: TGTGCCAGCAGCTTAGGGCAGGGGACTAACTATGGCTACACCTTC. Protein product: CASSLGQGTNYGYTF. The V call is TRBV7-9, the J call TRBJ1-2; TRBD1 might be the D (6 bases). Looked up from germline, CDR1 is SEHNR and CDR2 is FQNEAQ (reference sequence). Trimming took 1 base from V and 0 from J, leaving 9 bases between them. CDR3 length: 15 amino acids.

This chain links TRBV5-5 with TRBJ1-1; D unclear. The V and J ends lost 0 bases and 5 bases respectively, with 14 bases between them. Germline-derived CDR1 and CDR2 are SGHKS and YYEKEE (reference sequence). The length of the CDR3 is 15 residues. The CDR3 bases are TGTGCCAGCAGCTTGGTTTGGGGTGGTGGGACTGAAGCTTTCTTT. This gives the protein CASSLVWGGGTEAFF.

V and J are TRBV5-6 and TRBJ1-5, with D possibly being TRBD1 (5 bases). Trimming left V 1 base short and J 1 base short, with 6 bases between. The CDR3 length is 14 residues. CDR1 is SGHDT and CDR2 is YYEEEE in the germline V gene. The CDR3 here is CASSLSGSNQPQHF. DNA for the CDR3: TGTGCCAGCAGCTTGTCAGGGAGCAATCAGCCCCAGCATTTT.

This rearrangement joins TRBV24-1 to TRBJ2-7; D gene unclear. V was cut by 1 base and J by 3 bases, with 6 bases left in between. The CDR3 loop spans 13 amino acids. Germline loops: CDR1 KGHDR, CDR2 SFDVKD. This chain's CDR3 is CATSDFNSYEQYF. The CDR3 coding sequence is TGTGCCACCAGTGATTTTAACAGCTACGAGCAGTACTTC.

The J gene is TRBJ2-3, the V gene TRBV9, with 12 bases lining up with TRBD1. The germline CDR1 and CDR2 sequences are SGDLS and YYNGEE. The CDR3 length is 17 residues. With 4 bases clipped from V and 5 bases from J, the junction kept 11 bases outside the gene matches. The CDR3 reads CASSLTSGTGGLDTQYF. In DNA form, the CDR3 reads TGTGCCAGCAGCTTAACATCCGGGACAGGGGGCTTAGATACGCAGTATTTT.

The rearrangement joins TRBV6-4 to TRBJ1-2; unclear D gene. The V gene lost 0 bases and the J gene lost 4 bases, with 18 bases spanning the gap. This CDR3 is built from 17 residues. In germline, CDR1 is MRHNA, CDR2 SNTAGT. CDR3 in amino acids: CASSDSTSPLGRYGYTF. As DNA, the CDR3 is TGTGCCAGCAGTGACTCGACGAGTCCCCTAGGGCGCTATGGCTACACCTTC.

CDR3 region: CASSSSSTEGAMGYTF. The CDR3 coding sequence is TGTGCCAGCAGTTCATCCTCGACAGAAGGGGCTATGGGCTACACCTTC. The V and J genes are TRBV28 and TRBJ1-2; D possibly corresponds to TRBD1 (5 bases). Trimming shortened V by 4 bases and J by 8 bases, and 23 bases separated the two germline ends. The CDR3 covers 16 residues. Germline lookup yields CDR1 MDHEN and CDR2 SYDVKM.

The chain employs TRBV19 and TRBJ2-1; TRBD2 matches at 8 bases. CDR1 and CDR2 from the germline V gene are LNHDA and SQIVND (reference sequence). V trimming: 1 base; J trimming: 3 bases; junction bases outside the gene matches: 5. The CDR3 length is 16 residues. Written as DNA, the CDR3 is TGTGCCAGTAGTATAGCCGGGGGGGCCCTCTACAATGAGCAGTTCTTC. It yields the protein CASSIAGGALYNEQFF.

The V gene is TRBV13, the J gene TRBJ2-7, with a weak D call TRBD2 (7 bases). Germline-derived CDR1 and CDR2 are PRHDT and FYEKMQ (reference sequence). V shed 5 bases and J shed 4 bases, with 15 bases lying between them. The CDR3 length is 14 residues. The CDR3 DNA sequence: TGTGCCAGCAGCAAGCCGGGGGGCAGTTACGAGCAGTACTTC. It specifies CASSKPGGSYEQYF.

The chain joins TRBV27 to TRBJ2-5; 9 nucleotides match TRBD1. The trim removed 5 bases at V and 4 bases at J, leaving 5 bases unmatched. The germline CDR1 and CDR2 sequences are MNHEY and SMNVEV (reference sequence). The CDR3 totals 14 residues. The CDR3 sequence is CASSRGTGRETQYF. The CDR3 DNA is TGTGCCAGCAGTCGCGGGACAGGGAGAGAGACCCAGTACTTC.

This rearrangement joins TRBV6-5 to TRBJ2-2, with D unclear. Germline lookup yields CDR1 MNHEY and CDR2 SVGAGI. The CDR3 length is 11 residues. V lost 5 bases and J 5 bases, leaving 3 bases between the germline ends. The CDR3 sequence: CASSHTGELFF. Written as DNA, the CDR3 is TGTGCCAGCAGTCATACCGGGGAGCTGTTTTTT.

The gene calls are TRBV5-6 and TRBJ2-5; D gene ambiguous. The ends were cut back, 2 bases at V and 5 bases at J, with 10 bases in the middle. The germline V gene has CDR1 SGHDT and CDR2 YYEEEE. CDR3 length: 13 amino acids. CDR3: CASSFTTGETQYF. As DNA, the CDR3 is TGTGCCAGCAGCTTCACTACCGGCGAGACCCAGTACTTC.

The CDR3 reads CASSLVGGYNEQFF. CDR3 DNA: TGCGCCAGCAGCTTGGTCGGTGGGTACAATGAGCAGTTCTTC. The chain employs TRBV5-1 and TRBJ2-1; no firm D call. V was clipped by 0 bases and J by 4 bases, with 8 bases between them. CDR3 size: 14 residues. Germline CDR1 and CDR2: SGHRS and YFSETQ.

The genes are TRBV7-2 and TRBJ1-5; TRBD1 agrees at 9 bases. V was pared by 5 bases and J by 8 bases, with 7 bases of the junction left unmatched. The length of the CDR3 is 14 residues. Germline CDR1 SGHTA, CDR2 FQGNSA. Here the CDR3 reads CASSLWTGVKPQHF. Written as DNA, the CDR3 is TGTGCCAGCAGCCTATGGACAGGGGTAAAGCCCCAGCATTTT.

This chain connects TRBV2 to TRBJ2-7; 12 bases align to TRBD2. The trim removed 6 bases at V and 5 bases at J, leaving 11 bases unmatched. There are 16 residues in the CDR3. CDR1 and CDR2 from the germline V gene are SNHLY and FYNNEI. CDR3 coding DNA: TGTGCCAGCAGCAGACTAGCGGGAGCGGGTTGGAACGAGCAGTACTTC. It yields the protein CASSRLAGAGWNEQYF.